The rows below give T cell receptor beta chains drawn from one sample of a study of OX40 agonist ivuxolimab in advanced cancers. Repertoires were generated with immunoSEQ multiplex PCR, while TCRdb's copy carries only in-frame clones and drops some. This sample yields over 45,000 clones, of which around 75% are seen a single time; 1% to 1.5% belongs to the top ten. The material was CD4+ or CD8+ T cells sorted from blood, obtained in a trial of the OX40 agonist ivuxolimab. The receptors were gathered from an adult with an advanced solid tumor such as melanoma, head and neck, liver or kidney cancer. The CDR3 runs from the conserved cysteine through the conserved F or W.

cdr3_aa j_call v_call
CASSSGQGAYEQYF TRBJ2-7 TRBV7-8
CATSRDLAGGTAVLNEQFF TRBJ2-1 TRBV15
CASRTGRGAREKLFF TRBJ1-4 TRBV21-1
CASRAQGSSEAFF TRBJ1-1 TRBV19
CASTTRGQGSGYEQYF TRBJ2-7 TRBV6-6
CATREANYGYTF TRBJ1-2 TRBV19
CASSQGAVRIDGYTF TRBJ1-2 TRBV6-5
CASSGRVAGKKPGELFF TRBJ2-2 TRBV9
CASSLMTGDQETQYF TRBJ2-5 TRBV7-3
CASSPRTGYNEQFF TRBJ2-1 TRBV11-2
CATSRGFGQSQETQYF TRBJ2-5 TRBV15
CASSLGGTGMVYNEQFF TRBJ2-1 TRBV5-1
CASSYLDAGLAKNIQYF TRBJ2-4 TRBV5-6
CASSRGGTGAYNEQFF TRBJ2-1 TRBV5-4
CASRPGTNYNEQFF TRBJ2-1 TRBV25-1
CASSSPGTSGPTHYTGELFF TRBJ2-2 TRBV28
CASSPMTGGVQPQHF TRBJ1-5 TRBV28
CASSLGALRESGETQYF TRBJ2-5 TRBV7-7
CASSERGADTEAFF TRBJ1-1 TRBV2
CASSQDGQVENIQYF TRBJ2-4 TRBV4-1
CASSLGSVGNTIYF TRBJ1-3 TRBV7-6
CASRVGTRDQETQYF TRBJ2-5 TRBV10-2
CASRGSTDTQYF TRBJ2-3 TRBV6-5
CASSPFSGSTREQYF TRBJ2-7 TRBV28
CASSFRQTYEQYF TRBJ2-7 TRBV13
CASSPGDRVFYEQYF TRBJ2-7 TRBV18
CASSESGGQPQHF TRBJ1-5 TRBV6-1
CASSLFSSGLSIRNEQFF TRBJ2-1 TRBV5-6
CASSQDYSGRTNGLFF TRBJ2-1 TRBV4-2
CASSSDGPYEQYF NA TRBV11-1
CASSRTASSYEQYF TRBJ2-7 TRBV19
CASRTQVNTEAFF TRBJ1-1 TRBV10-2